This T cell receptor (beta chain) is from a study of human T cells and chemical hapten exposure. One entry per CDR3 protein results from TCRdb running MiXCR on the RACE reads. The profile shows a few hundred thousand distinct CDR3 sequences, about 6% of them singletons. Described time point: patch test 2, 6 weeks after DPC sensitization. Treatment indicated: therapeutic diphenylcyclopropenone sensitization with weekly scalp DPC. Germline values: CDR1 LGHDT, CDR2 YNNKEL (reference sequence). The J segment lost 4 bases and the V segment lost 4 bases, leaving 4 bases of the junction unmatched. This CDR3 has 14 residues.

The genes are TRBV3-1 and TRBJ2-3, with TRBD2 identical over 8 bases. This clonotype was obtained from a woman under 30 with alopecia areata. Some clones in this sample may be carry-over from other donors' samples. Sequenced material: whole blood, taken in connection with sensitization to the hapten diphenylcyclopropenone (DPC). The CDR3 sequence is CASSLRGGADTQYF. The CDR3 DNA reads as TGTGCCAGCAGCCTCCGGGGGGGAGCAGATACGCAGTATTTT.